Below are 20 T cell receptor beta chains sequenced from a single sample in a study of blood T cell repertoires in COVID-19. Using immunoSEQ multiplex PCR, the repertoire was profiled, and TCRdb retains in-frame clones only, with some absent. Among fewer than 450,000 clones listed, 88% were seen once. The specimen was peripheral blood. Receptors were obtained from a woman between 65 and 79 years old with COVID-19, enrolled during active disease.

This chain uses TRBV11-2 with TRBJ1-4, with 8 bases matching TRBD1. The CDR3 loop spans 14 amino acids. V was clipped by 5 bases and J by 6 bases; unmatched bases: 5. Germline CDR1 and CDR2: SGHAT and FQNNGV. The CDR3 DNA reads TGTGCCAGCAGCCAGGACAGGGTAGATGAAAAACTGTTTTTT. As protein: CASSQDRVDEKLFF.

This rearrangement joins TRBV20-1 to TRBJ1-3; D is ambiguous. Per germline, CDR1 DFQATT and CDR2 SNEGSKA (reference sequence). Trimming took off 3 bases at V and 0 bases at J, with 9 bases between the two ends. The CDR3 runs to 14 residues. CDR3 bases: TGCAGTGCTAGTCCGGGAATCTCTGGAAACACCATATATTTT. It codes for CSASPGISGNTIYF.

This rearrangement joins TRBV3-1 (or the pseudogene TRBV3-2) to TRBJ1-2, with TRBD1 matching over 7 bases. The V segment lost 4 bases and the J segment 0 bases; nucleotides outside the gene matches: 5. The length of the CDR3 is 15 residues. Germline CDR1 and CDR2: LGHDT and YNNKEL (reference sequence). CDR3 sequence: CASSRTGVANYGYTF. The CDR3 DNA is TGTGCCAGCAGCCGCACAGGGGTCGCTAACTATGGCTACACCTTC.

The rearrangement uses TRBV3-1 (or the pseudogene TRBV3-2) and TRBJ2-2; D may be TRBD1 (6 bases). CDR1 and CDR2 from the germline V gene are LGHDT and YNNKEL (reference sequence). The germline V and J ends were trimmed by 2 bases and 7 bases, with 8 bases remaining between them. The CDR3 totals 13 residues. The CDR3 loop reads CASSQQGNGELFF. For the CDR3, the DNA is TGTGCCAGCAGCCAACAGGGGAACGGGGAGCTGTTTTTT.

The chain recombines TRBV21-1 with TRBJ2-7; TRBD2 is the table's D call and was not checked against the DNA. TRBV21-1 is a listed pseudogene. This CDR3 has 15 amino acids. The chain's CDR3 is CASRGKIAASYEQYF. The CDR3 DNA reads as TGTGCCAGCAGAGGAAAAATTGCGGCGTCCTACGAGCAGTACTTC.

This clone showed up just a few times. The genes are TRBV18 and TRBJ1-3, with TRBD1 matching over 8 bases. Looked up from germline, CDR1 is KGHSH and CDR2 is LQKENI. This CDR3 is built from 18 residues. J was trimmed by 0 bases and V by 2 bases; bases with no gene match: 9. In DNA, the CDR3 is TGTGCCAGCTCACCATCCCCGGGACAGGTATTCTCTGGAAACACCATATATTTT. It yields the protein CASSPSPGQVFSGNTIYF.

V usage is TRBV28 and J usage is TRBJ1-2; D may be TRBD1 (5 bases). Per germline, CDR1 MDHEN and CDR2 SYDVKM. V lost 3 bases and J 0 bases, leaving 11 bases between the germline ends. This CDR3 spans 15 amino acids. The CDR3 DNA reads TGTGCCAGCAGTTTCGGGACTGAGTCTAACTATGGCTACACCTTC. Amino acid sequence: CASSFGTESNYGYTF.

The chain has TRBV7-2 and TRBJ2-7; D may be TRBD1 (5 bases). This CDR3 has 16 residues. Germline V gene data show CDR1 as SGHTA and CDR2 as FQGNSA. With 1 base removed from V and 0 bases from J, the gap between germline ends came to 13 bases. The CDR3 reads CASSLGVGASSYEQYF. In DNA form, the CDR3 reads TGTGCCAGCAGCTTAGGTGTAGGGGCCAGCTCCTACGAGCAGTACTTC.

This chain joins TRBV6-5 and TRBJ2-5, with TRBD2 identical over 7 bases. The length of the CDR3 is 14 residues. In germline, CDR1 is MNHEY, CDR2 SVGAGI. V lost 6 bases to trimming and J lost 1 base; unmatched junction nucleotides: 5. CDR3 sequence reads: CASRTPGGQETQYF. The CDR3 DNA sequence: TGTGCCAGCAGGACTCCGGGAGGCCAAGAGACCCAGTACTTC.

The count of this clone is one. The chain uses TRBV6-5 and TRBJ1-6; the match to TRBD1 covers 8 bases. CDR3 size: 15 residues. Germline-derived CDR1 and CDR2 are MNHEY and SVGAGI. V lost 2 bases, J lost 10 bases, and 7 bases stayed unmatched. The CDR3 region has the DNA TGTGCCAGCAGTTACACCGGACAGGGTGAATCACCCCTCCACTTT. It codes for CASSYTGQGESPLHF.

The chain employs TRBV7-3 and TRBJ1-4, with 9 bases fitting TRBD1. Germline V CDR1 and CDR2: SGHTA, FQGTGA. Losses at the gene ends were 5 bases for V and 6 bases for J; bases not matched to a gene: 7. The length of the CDR3 is 15 residues. CDR3 nucleotide sequence: TGTGCCAGCAGCGAACAGGGACAGGGTGATGAAAAACTGTTTTTT. As protein: CASSEQGQGDEKLFF.

This chain links TRBV5-6 with TRBJ1-2; 7 nucleotides align to TRBD1. The CDR3 totals 14 residues. Unmatched junction bases numbered 6, after V lost 0 bases and J lost 7 bases. The germline V gene has CDR1 SGHDT and CDR2 YYEEEE. The CDR3 is CASSLGRGPRGYTF. The DNA of the CDR3 is TGTGCCAGCAGCTTGGGGAGGGGGCCGCGTGGCTACACCTTC.

This clone occurred once. The chain combines TRBV19 with TRBJ2-7; 12 bases fit TRBD2. Trimming took 4 bases from V and 2 from J; bases not matched to a gene: 0. This CDR3 has 14 residues. The germline gives CDR1 LNHDA, CDR2 SQIVND (reference sequence). CDR3 bases: TGTGCCAGTAGTACTAGCGGGGGGGCCTACGAGCAGTACTTC. It yields the protein CASSTSGGAYEQYF.

V gene TRBV7-9 combines with J gene TRBJ1-2, with D unresolved. Germline CDR1 and CDR2: SEHNR and FQNEAQ (reference sequence). Trimming cost V 1 base and J 2 bases, with 8 bases left between them. CDR3 length equals 14 residues. Here the CDR3 reads CASSLEAGNYGYTF. The DNA of the CDR3 is TGTGCCAGCAGCTTAGAGGCGGGGAACTATGGCTACACCTTC.

This clone was found once. The J gene is TRBJ1-2, the V gene TRBV5-4; the D gene is possibly TRBD1 (5 bases). The germline gives CDR1 SGHNT, CDR2 YYREEE (reference sequence). This CDR3 spans 12 amino acids. V was pared by 5 bases and J by 8 bases, with 13 bases between. The CDR3 reads CASSDSLYGYTF. The CDR3 DNA reads as TGTGCCAGCAGTGACAGCCTATACGGCTACACCTTC. The whole variable domain, remainder taken from reference TRBV5-4 and TRBJ1-2, is ETGVTQSPTHLIKTRGQQVTLRCSSQSGHNTVSWYQQALGQGPQFIFQYYREEENGRGNFPPRFSGLQFPNYSSELNVNALELDDSALYLCASSDSLYGYTFGSGTRLTVV.

The V and J genes are TRBV28 and TRBJ2-7; 11 bases line up with TRBD2. Germline loops: CDR1 MDHEN, CDR2 SYDVKM. V lost 4 bases to trimming and J lost 6 bases; unmatched junction nucleotides: 14. CDR3 length equals 17 residues. The CDR3 DNA is TGTGCCAGCAGTTCCATGAAACGACTAGCGGGGACAGGCGAGCAGTACTTC. This gives the protein CASSSMKRLAGTGEQYF.

CDR3: CASSLSRDGELFF. CDR3 coding DNA: TGTGCCAGCAGTTTATCCAGGGATGGGGAGCTGTTTTTT. J is TRBJ2-2 and V is TRBV28; tentatively, D is TRBD1 (5 bases). Germline assignment: CDR1 MDHEN and CDR2 SYDVKM. The CDR3 sequence is 13 residues long. With 1 base removed from V and 8 bases from J, the gap between germline ends came to 8 bases.

The chain is built from TRBV2 and TRBJ1-1; TRBD1 aligns across 7 bases. The V segment lost 7 bases and the J segment 11 bases; nucleotides outside the gene matches: 10. The CDR3 sequence is 12 residues long. Germline V lookup: CDR1 SNHLY, CDR2 FYNNEI. The CDR3 is CASTPTGIEAFF. The CDR3 nucleotides are TGTGCCAGCACCCCGACAGGGATCGAGGCTTTCTTT.

This chain uses TRBV9 with TRBJ2-1; D may be TRBD2 (5 bases). Trimming cost V 2 bases and J 7 bases, with 10 bases left between them. Germline CDR1 and CDR2: SGDLS and YYNGEE. CDR3 size: 13 residues. DNA of the CDR3: TGTGCCAGCAGCGTTCGGGGTTTAAATGAGCAGTTCTTC. Translated: CASSVRGLNEQFF.

The chain is built from TRBV21-1 and TRBJ1-3. TRBV21-1 is given as a pseudogene. The CDR3 sequence is 14 residues long. The CDR3 DNA reads TGTGCCAGCAGCAAAGGACGAGAGGAGAACACCATATATTTT. It codes for CASSKGREENTIYF.